This entry lists 6 T cell receptor beta chains sequenced from one sample in a study of cytomegalovirus exposure and HLA in healthy donors. Both 60 Vbeta primers and 13 Jbeta primers went into the PCR. Profiled with immunoSEQ multiplex PCR; TCRdb holds only in-frame clones, not every one. Found here are 150,000 to 200,000 clones, around 80% of them singletons; the top ten hold around 2%. What was sequenced was PBMCs. The receptors were gathered from a woman aged 25 to 45 in good health and CMV-seropositive.

A single count supports this clone. The chain combines TRBV6-5 with TRBJ1-2; TRBD1 agrees at 8 bases. This CDR3 region has 14 residues. The V gene's germline CDR1 is MNHEY and CDR2 SVGAGI. V shed 4 bases and J 8 bases; nucleotides not matched to a gene: 9. The CDR3: CASSSPRTGWGYTF. For the CDR3, the DNA is TGTGCCAGCAGTTCACCCCGGACAGGGTGGGGCTACACCTTC.

The CDR3, as DNA: TGTGCCTGGAGTGCCTTTGGGACAGGGTCCGGGGAGCTGTTTTTT. This translates into CAWSAFGTGSGELFF. The chain carries TRBV30 and TRBJ2-2; 9 bases align to TRBD1. The CDR3 length is 15 residues. Germline CDR1 reads GTSNPN; CDR2 reads SVGIG (reference sequence). J gave up 6 bases and V 1 base, and 6 bases lay outside the gene matches. Full variable domain (outside the CDR3, taken from reference TRBV30 and TRBJ2-2): SQTIHQWPATLVQPVGSPLSLECTVEGTSNPNLYWYRQAAGRGLQLLFYSVGIGQISSEVPQNLSASRPQDRQFILSSKKLLLSDSGFYLCAWSAFGTGSGELFFGEGSRLTVL.

The chain couples TRBV28 to TRBJ1-1; a possible D gene is TRBD1 (6 bases). Germline loops: CDR1 MDHEN, CDR2 SYDVKM. This CDR3 spans 14 amino acids. V was clipped by 6 bases and J by 3 bases, with 14 bases between them. The CDR3 sequence is CASRSQGSYTEAFF. CDR3 DNA sequence: TGTGCCAGCAGATCCCAGGGGAGTTACACTGAAGCTTTCTTT.

This sequence joins TRBV10-1 and TRBJ2-7; D possibly corresponds to TRBD1 (5 bases). Germline V gives CDR1 WNHNN, CDR2 SYGVQD (reference sequence). The CDR3 consists of 14 residues. V was clipped by 0 bases and J by 3 bases, with 9 bases between them. As DNA, the CDR3 is TGCGCCAGCAGTGAGTCCCGCCAGGGCTACGAGCAGTACTTC. Protein: CASSESRQGYEQYF.

In this sample, this clone turned up a few times. V and J are TRBV5-8 and TRBJ1-5; no reliable D call. CDR3 length: 13 residues. V was pared by 0 bases and J by 4 bases, with 5 bases between. CDR1 is SGHTS and CDR2 is YDEGEE in the germline V gene. CDR3 coding DNA: TGTGCCAGCAGCTTGGGGCGGAATCAGCCCCAGCATTTT. Its translation is CASSLGRNQPQHF. Together with reference TRBV5-8 and TRBJ1-5, the CDR3 gives the full variable domain: EAGVTQSPTHLIKTRGQQATLRCSPISGHTSVYWYQQALGLGLQFLLWYDEGEERNRGNFPPRFSGRQFPNYSSELNVNALELEDSALYLCASSLGRNQPQHFGDGTRLSIL.

This clone was recorded once. This chain connects TRBV27 to TRBJ1-1, with D hard to call. The V gene's germline CDR1 is MNHEY and CDR2 SMNVEV (reference sequence). The ends were cut back, 8 bases at V and 4 bases at J, with 17 bases in the middle. This CDR3 has 14 amino acids. CDR3 coding DNA: TGTGCCAGCTGGAGGCTGTATGGAGTCACTGAAGCTTTCTTT. It specifies CASWRLYGVTEAFF.